These 2 T cell receptor beta chains share one sample of origin, sequenced in a study of blood T cell repertoires in COVID-19 (dated by TCRdb to about 2020). The library was made by the immunoSEQ multiplex PCR assay. The clones in this table, taken by TCRdb from immuneACCESS, are in-frame only. Not every clone is retained; where verified, under half of the shortfall comes from an unresolved V gene, and the cause of the rest is unknown. Counted in this sample were over 130,000 clones; 60% to 80% of them appeared once. The top ten hold 2.5% to 3% of the sample. The sample comprised PBMCs or T cells enriched from blood (not recorded which). The source of these receptors is a woman aged 45-59 years who had recovered from COVID-19.

V usage is TRBV2 and J usage is TRBJ1-5; the match to TRBD1 covers 8 bases. This CDR3 comprises 13 residues. Germline lookup yields CDR1 SNHLY and CDR2 FYNNEI. The trim removed 7 bases at V and 7 bases at J, leaving 6 bases unmatched. CDR3 DNA: TGTGCCAGCAATGGACAGGGTGACCAGCCCCAGCATTTT. Amino acid sequence: CASNGQGDQPQHF.

The J gene is TRBJ2-5, the V gene TRBV27; TRBD1 aligns across 9 bases. Germline-derived CDR1 and CDR2 are MNHEY and SMNVEV (reference sequence). The junction had 10 bases not matched to a gene; V was cut back by 8 bases and J by 6 bases. This CDR3 comprises 14 residues. The CDR3 reads CASYSTGGGKTQYF. The CDR3, as DNA: TGTGCCAGCTATTCTACAGGGGGCGGGAAGACCCAGTACTTC.